This T cell receptor beta chain was sequenced in a study of technical replicates of blood from a handful of donors. Germline CDR1 SGHTA, CDR2 FQGNSA. V trimming: 8 bases; J trimming: 3 bases; junction bases outside the gene matches: 18. This CDR3 is built from 18 residues. Generated by immunoSEQ multiplex PCR, the TCRdb table keeps only in-frame clones and is missing some. The sample has 55,000 to 85,000 clones, approximately 96% seen once; the top ten hold over 0.2%. This rearrangement joins TRBV7-2 to TRBJ2-3; TRBD1 matches 9 bases. The sequence came from a human donor in good health. The sample was T cells isolated from PBMCs. Written as DNA, the CDR3 is TGTGCCAGCCCCCAACCCGGCGCACAGGGGGCACGTACAGATACGCAGTATTTT. Translating gives CASPQPGAQGARTDTQYF.